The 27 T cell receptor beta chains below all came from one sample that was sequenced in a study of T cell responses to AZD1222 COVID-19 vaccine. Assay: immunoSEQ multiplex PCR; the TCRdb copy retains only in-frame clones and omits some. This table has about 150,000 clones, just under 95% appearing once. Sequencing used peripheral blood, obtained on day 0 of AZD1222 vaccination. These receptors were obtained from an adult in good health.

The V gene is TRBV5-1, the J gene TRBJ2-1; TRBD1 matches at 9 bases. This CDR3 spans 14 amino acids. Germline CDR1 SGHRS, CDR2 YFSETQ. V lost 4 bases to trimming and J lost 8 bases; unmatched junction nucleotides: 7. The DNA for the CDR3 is TGCGCCAGCAGCCCCGGGACAGGGATCGATGAGCAGTTCTTC. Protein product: CASSPGTGIDEQFF.

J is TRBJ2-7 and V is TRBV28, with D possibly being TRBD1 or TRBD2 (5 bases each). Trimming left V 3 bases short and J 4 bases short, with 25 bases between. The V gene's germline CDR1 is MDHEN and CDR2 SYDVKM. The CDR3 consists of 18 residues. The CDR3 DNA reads TGTGCCAGCAGTTTTCCTCCCTCATGGGGCGTTGGGGGTTACGAGCAGTACTTC. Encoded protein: CASSFPPSWGVGGYEQYF. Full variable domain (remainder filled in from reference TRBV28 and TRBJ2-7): DVKVTQSSRYLVKRTGEKVFLECVQDMDHENMFWYRQDPGLGLRLIYFSYDVKMKEKGDIPEGYSVSREKKERFSLILESASTNQTSMYLCASSFPPSWGVGGYEQYFGPGTRLTVT.

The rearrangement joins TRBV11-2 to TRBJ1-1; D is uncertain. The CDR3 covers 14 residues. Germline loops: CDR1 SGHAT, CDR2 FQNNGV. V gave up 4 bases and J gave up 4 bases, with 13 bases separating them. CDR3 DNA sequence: TGTGCCAGCAGCTCAATACGCGGCGTCACTGAAGCTTTCTTT. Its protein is CASSSIRGVTEAFF.

DNA of the CDR3: TGTGCCAGCAGCCCCCAGTGGTCGGGACCGATCTCTGGAAACACCATATATTTT. Protein sequence: CASSPQWSGPISGNTIYF. The V and J genes are TRBV7-9 and TRBJ1-3; maybe TRBD1 (5 bases). Trimming took off 5 bases at V and 0 bases at J, with 20 bases between the two ends. The CDR3 has 18 amino acids. In germline, CDR1 is SEHNR, CDR2 FQNEAQ (reference sequence). Complete variable domain (other parts from reference TRBV7-9 and TRBJ1-3): DTGVSQNPRHKITKRGQNVTFRCDPISEHNRLYWYRQTLGQGPEFLTYFQNEAQLEKSRLLSDRFSAERPKGSFSTLEIQRTEQGDSAMYLCASSPQWSGPISGNTIYFGEGSWLTVV.

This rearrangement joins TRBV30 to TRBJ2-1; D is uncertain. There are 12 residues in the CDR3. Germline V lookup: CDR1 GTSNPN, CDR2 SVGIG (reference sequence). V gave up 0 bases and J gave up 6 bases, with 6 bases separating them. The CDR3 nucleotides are TGTGCCTGGAGTGTACGTGGCAATGAGCAGTTCTTC. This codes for CAWSVRGNEQFF.

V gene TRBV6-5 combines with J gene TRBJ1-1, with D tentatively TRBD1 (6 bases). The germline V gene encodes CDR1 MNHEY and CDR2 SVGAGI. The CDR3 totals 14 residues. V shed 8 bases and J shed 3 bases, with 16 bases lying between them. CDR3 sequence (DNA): TGTGCCAGCTCAAGTACAGGGCGGGACACTGAAGCTTTCTTT. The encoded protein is CASSSTGRDTEAFF.

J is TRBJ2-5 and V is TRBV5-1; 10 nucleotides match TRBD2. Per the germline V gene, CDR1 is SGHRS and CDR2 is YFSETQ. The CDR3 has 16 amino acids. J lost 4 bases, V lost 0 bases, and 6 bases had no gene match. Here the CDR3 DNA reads TGCGCCAGCAGCTTGGCTCCTAGCGGGGGAACAGAGACCCAGTACTTC. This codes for CASSLAPSGGTETQYF.

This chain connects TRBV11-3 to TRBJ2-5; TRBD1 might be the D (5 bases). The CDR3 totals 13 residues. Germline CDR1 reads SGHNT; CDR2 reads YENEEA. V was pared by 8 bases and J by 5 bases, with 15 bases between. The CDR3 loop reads CASGLQGGETQYF. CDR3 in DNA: TGTGCCAGCGGCCTGCAGGGTGGGGAGACCCAGTACTTC.

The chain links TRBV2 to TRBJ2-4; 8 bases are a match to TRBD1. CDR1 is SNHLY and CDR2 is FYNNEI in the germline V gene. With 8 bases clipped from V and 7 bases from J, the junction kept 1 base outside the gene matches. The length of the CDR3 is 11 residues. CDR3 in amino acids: CASYRGNIQYF. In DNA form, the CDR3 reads TGTGCCAGCTACAGGGGGAACATTCAGTACTTC.

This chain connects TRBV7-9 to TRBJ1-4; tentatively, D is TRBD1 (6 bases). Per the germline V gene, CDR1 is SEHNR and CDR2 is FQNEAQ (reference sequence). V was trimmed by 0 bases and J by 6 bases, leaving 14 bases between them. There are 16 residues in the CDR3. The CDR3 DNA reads TGTGCCAGCAGCTTAGCGCAGGACAGCTTGTATGAAAAACTGTTTTTT. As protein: CASSLAQDSLYEKLFF.

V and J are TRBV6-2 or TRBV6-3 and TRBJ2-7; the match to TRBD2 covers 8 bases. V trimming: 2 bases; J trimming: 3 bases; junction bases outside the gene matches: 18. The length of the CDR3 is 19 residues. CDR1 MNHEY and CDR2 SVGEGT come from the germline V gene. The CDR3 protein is CASSYNREGKSGRRYEQYF. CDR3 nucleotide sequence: TGTGCCAGCAGTTACAACAGGGAAGGTAAAAGCGGGAGACGCTACGAGCAGTACTTC.

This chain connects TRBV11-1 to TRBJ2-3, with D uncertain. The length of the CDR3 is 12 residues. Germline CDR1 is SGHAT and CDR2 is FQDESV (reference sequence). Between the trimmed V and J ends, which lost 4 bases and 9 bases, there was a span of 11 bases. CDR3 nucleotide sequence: TGTGCCAGCAGCTCCGTCAGGACCACGCAGTATTTT. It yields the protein CASSSVRTTQYF.

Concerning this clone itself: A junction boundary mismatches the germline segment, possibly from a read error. CDR3 in amino acids: CARSAGGGGYGYTF. In DNA form, the CDR3 reads TGCGCCCGCAGCGCCGGCGGGGGGGGCTATGGCTACACCTTC. V usage is TRBV5-6 and J usage is TRBJ1-2; D might be TRBD1 (5 bases). The CDR3 runs 14 residues. Germline CDR1 is SGHDT and CDR2 is YYEEEE. Based on the CDR3 plus reference TRBV5-6 and TRBJ1-2, the full variable domain is DAGVTQSPTHLIKTRGQQVTLRCSPKSGHDTVSWYQQALGQGPQFIFQYYEEEERQRGNFPDRFSGHQFPNYSSELNVNALLLGDSALYLCARSAGGGGYGYTFGSGTRLTVV.

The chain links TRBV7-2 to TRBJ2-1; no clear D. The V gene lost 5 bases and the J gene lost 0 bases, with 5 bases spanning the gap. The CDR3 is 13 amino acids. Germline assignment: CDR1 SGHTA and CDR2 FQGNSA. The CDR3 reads CASSPGSYNEQFF. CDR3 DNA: TGTGCCAGCAGCCCCGGCTCCTACAATGAGCAGTTCTTC.

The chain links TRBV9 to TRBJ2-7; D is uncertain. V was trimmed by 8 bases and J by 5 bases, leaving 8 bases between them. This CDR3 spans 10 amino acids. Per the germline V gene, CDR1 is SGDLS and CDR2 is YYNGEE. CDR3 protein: CARDLNEQYF. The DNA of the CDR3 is TGTGCCAGAGACCTTAACGAGCAGTACTTC.

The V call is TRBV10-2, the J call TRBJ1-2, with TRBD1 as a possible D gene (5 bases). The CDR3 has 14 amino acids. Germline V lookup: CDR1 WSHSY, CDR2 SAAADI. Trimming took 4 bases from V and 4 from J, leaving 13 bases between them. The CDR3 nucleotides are TGCGCCAGCAGTGGAGGGCAGGGACTCTATGGCTACACCTTC. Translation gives CASSGGQGLYGYTF.

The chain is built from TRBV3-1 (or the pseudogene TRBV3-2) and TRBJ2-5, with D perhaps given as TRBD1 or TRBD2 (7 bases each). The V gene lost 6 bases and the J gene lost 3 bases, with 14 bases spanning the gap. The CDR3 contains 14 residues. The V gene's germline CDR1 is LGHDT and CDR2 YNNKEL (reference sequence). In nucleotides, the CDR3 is TGTGCCAGCAGTCTCCAGGGGGGGAAAGAGACCCAGTACTTC. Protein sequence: CASSLQGGKETQYF.

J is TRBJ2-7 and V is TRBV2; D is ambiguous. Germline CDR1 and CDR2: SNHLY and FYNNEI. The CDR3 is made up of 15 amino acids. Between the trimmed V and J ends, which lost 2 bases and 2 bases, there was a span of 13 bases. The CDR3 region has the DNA TGTGCCAGCAGTGAATACAGTCCTAACACCTACGAGCAGTACTTC. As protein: CASSEYSPNTYEQYF.

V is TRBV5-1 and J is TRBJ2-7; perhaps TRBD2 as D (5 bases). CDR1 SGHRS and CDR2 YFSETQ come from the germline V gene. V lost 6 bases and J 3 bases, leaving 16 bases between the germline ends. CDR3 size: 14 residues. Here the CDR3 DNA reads TGCGCCAGCAAGGGTTGGGATGGGAGCTACGAGCAGTACTTC. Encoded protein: CASKGWDGSYEQYF.

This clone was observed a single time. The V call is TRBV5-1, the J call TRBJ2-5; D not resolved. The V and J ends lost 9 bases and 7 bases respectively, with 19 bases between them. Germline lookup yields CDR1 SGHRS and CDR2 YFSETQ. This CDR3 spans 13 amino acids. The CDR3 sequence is CANANPIFGTQYF. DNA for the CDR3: TGCGCCAACGCAAACCCCATTTTCGGGACCCAGTACTTC.

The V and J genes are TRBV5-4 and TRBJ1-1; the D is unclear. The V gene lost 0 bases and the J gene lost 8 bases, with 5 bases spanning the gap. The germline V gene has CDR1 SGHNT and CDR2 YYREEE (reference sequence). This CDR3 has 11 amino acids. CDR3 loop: CASSLATEAFF. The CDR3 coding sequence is TGTGCCAGCAGCTTGGCAACAGAAGCTTTCTTT. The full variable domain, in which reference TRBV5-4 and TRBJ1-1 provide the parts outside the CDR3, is ETGVTQSPTHLIKTRGQQVTLRCSSQSGHNTVSWYQQALGQGPQFIFQYYREEENGRGNFPPRFSGLQFPNYSSELNVNALELDDSALYLCASSLATEAFFGQGTRLTVV.

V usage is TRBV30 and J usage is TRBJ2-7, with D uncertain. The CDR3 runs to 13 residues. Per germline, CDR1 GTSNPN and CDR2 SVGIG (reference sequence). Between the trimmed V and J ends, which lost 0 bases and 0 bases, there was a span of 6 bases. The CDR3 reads CAWSVYSSYEQYF. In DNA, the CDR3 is TGTGCCTGGAGTGTGTACAGCTCCTACGAGCAGTACTTC.

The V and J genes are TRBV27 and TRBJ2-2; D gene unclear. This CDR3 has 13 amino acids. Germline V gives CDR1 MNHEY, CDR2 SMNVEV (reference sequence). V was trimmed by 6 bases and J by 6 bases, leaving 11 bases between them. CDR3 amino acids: CASRPNTAGELFF. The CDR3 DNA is TGTGCCAGCAGGCCTAACACGGCCGGGGAGCTGTTTTTT.

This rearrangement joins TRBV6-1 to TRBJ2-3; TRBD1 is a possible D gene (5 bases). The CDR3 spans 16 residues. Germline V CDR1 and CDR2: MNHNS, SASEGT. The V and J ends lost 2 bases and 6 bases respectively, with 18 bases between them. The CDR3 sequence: CASSESARVRLDTQYF. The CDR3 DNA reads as TGTGCCAGCAGTGAAAGTGCCAGGGTACGGTTGGATACGCAGTATTTT.

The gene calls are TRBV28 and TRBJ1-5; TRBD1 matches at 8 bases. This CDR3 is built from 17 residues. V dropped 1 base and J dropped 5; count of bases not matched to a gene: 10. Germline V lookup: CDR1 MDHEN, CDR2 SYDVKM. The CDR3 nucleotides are TGTGCCAGCAGTTTATCGGAGGGACAGGCTGGGGATCAGCCCCAGCATTTT. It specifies CASSLSEGQAGDQPQHF. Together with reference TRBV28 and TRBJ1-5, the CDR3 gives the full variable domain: DVKVTQSSRYLVKRTGEKVFLECVQDMDHENMFWYRQDPGLGLRLIYFSYDVKMKEKGDIPEGYSVSREKKERFSLILESASTNQTSMYLCASSLSEGQAGDQPQHFGDGTRLSIL.

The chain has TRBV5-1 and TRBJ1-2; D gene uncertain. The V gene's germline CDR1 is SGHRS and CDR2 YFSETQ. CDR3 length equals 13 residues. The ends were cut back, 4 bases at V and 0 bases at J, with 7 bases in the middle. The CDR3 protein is CASSRGANYGYTF. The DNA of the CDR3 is TGCGCCAGCAGCCGGGGAGCTAACTATGGCTACACCTTC.

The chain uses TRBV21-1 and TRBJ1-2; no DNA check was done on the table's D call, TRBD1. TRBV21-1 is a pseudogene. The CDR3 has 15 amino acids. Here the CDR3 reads CASSKGDRENDGYTF. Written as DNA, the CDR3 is TGTGCCAGCAGCAAAGGGGACAGGGAAAATGATGGCTACACCTTC.